This TCR beta chain came from a study of T cell responses to AZD1222 COVID-19 vaccine. General observations from the study: Spike as a whole was targeted by vaccine-associated CD4 TCRs, dominant at 160-218 and 743-854.

V gave up 4 bases and J gave up 6 bases, with 7 bases separating them. The CDR3 is 12 amino acids. Germline V gives CDR1 SEHNR, CDR2 FQNEAQ (reference sequence). With respect to this clone: What it recognizes is unknown.

The repertoire was sequenced with immunoSEQ multiplex PCR; TCRdb's copy has only in-frame clones and lacks some. The repertoire holds 90,000 to 130,000 clones, with 94% as singletons. The sequence was collected from an adult who received the AZD1222 COVID-19 vaccine. This chain joins TRBV7-9 and TRBJ2-1; D gene uncertain. Material: peripheral blood, obtained 28 days after the second AZD1222 dose. The CDR3: CASSSSGNEQFF. The CDR3 DNA sequence: TGTGCCAGCAGCTCGTCCGGCAATGAGCAGTTCTTC. Full variable domain (rest looked up from reference TRBV7-9 and TRBJ2-1): DTGVSQNPRHKITKRGQNVTFRCDPISEHNRLYWYRQTLGQGPEFLTYFQNEAQLEKSRLLSDRFSAERPKGSFSTLEIQRTEQGDSAMYLCASSSSGNEQFFGPGTRLTVL.